This TCR beta chain was sequenced for a study of T cells in Graves' hyperthyroidism and ophthalmopathy (dated by TCRdb to the late 2010s). In terms of the full investigation: Peripheral blood samples were taken at initial diagnosis, before any treatment was given. TCR V-J signatures able to tell the groups apart were searched for in a discovery cohort of 100 or so patients, of whom 43 had Graves' ophthalmopathy and about 55 had stable Graves' hyperthyroidism. Whether ophthalmopathy could be predicted prospectively was tested in an independent validation cohort made up of fewer than 20 hyperthyroidism patients plus 17 patients who later progressed to ophthalmopathy. The roughly 100 discovery patients were randomly split 7:3 into training and test sets. Thyroid tissue and blood T-cell repertoires from six Graves' hyperthyroidism patients were also compared in the study. Once sampling was done, hyperthyroidism patients were given methimazole at a starting dose of 30 mg daily, whereas ophthalmopathy patients were given high-dose intravenous methylprednisolone. TCR Vbeta CDR3 sequencing of approximately 140 peripheral blood samples (over 40 ophthalmopathy, 75 to 80 hyperthyroidism and roughly 17 progressor patients) is reported in the paper.

At least ten counts were recorded for this clonotype. Its antigen is not yet known. No clone much larger than this one lies a single base away; base qualities are absent. General study outcomes and caveats: Ophthalmopathy was separated from stable hyperthyroidism by a 13 V-J signature model, with approximately 86% sensitivity and about 81% specificity obtained in cross-validation and 80%/75% obtained in testing. In validation, progression to ophthalmopathy was predicted by the model with 70% to 71% sensitivity and 72.22% specificity, a median of approximately 6.5 months before onset. Sample size was not statistically predetermined, and blinding of investigators to group allocation was not performed. Most expanded thyroid clonotypes (frequency above 0.001) were also detected in blood, suggesting blood repertoires may reflect thyroid immune responses.

At the junction V is shortened by 9 bases and J by 7 bases, with 6 bases in between. The germline V gene (reference sequence) yields SEHNR for CDR1 and FQNEAQ for CDR2. The CDR3 contains 10 residues, cysteine and phenylalanine counted. Only the CDR3 part of the read is kept: 30 bases, read in frame from the first base. Amplification of TCR beta CDR3 regions was carried out from RNA transcripts. The first round of RT-PCR for the TCR CDR3 was performed with the HTBI primer set and the Qiagen OneStep RT-PCR kit. Libraries were constructed in a second round of multiplex PCR, after which size selection and purification were performed. Libraries were sequenced paired-end with 100 bp reads on an Illumina HiSeq2000. On the authors' methods: Raw data were processed with SOAPnuke, discarding reads with adapters, uncalled bases, mean Phred below 15, or no exact constant-primer or identifier match. High-quality paired reads were merged using COPE v1.2.5, and each unique nucleotide sequence was defined as a clonotype. MiTCR v1.1 was used to align the clonotypes against IMGT TRBV, TRBD and TRBJ reference segments. The analysis was restricted to V-J combinations with a frequency above 0.0001, which together covered around 99% of the repertoires. A TCS score was defined as the ratio of F50 (clonal expansion) to E x V (chaos), with BLOSUM62-based TCRdist applied between CDR3 peptides within each V-J. Welch's t-statistics and random forest reduced several hundred V-J features to 10 to 15, which were used in a naive Bayes classifier (R e1071). Thyroid-blood repertoire similarity was quantified with the Morisita-Horn index. TCRdb handled the public reads itself, with Q25 trimming in fastp and clone calling in MiXCR, and kept productive beta chains. Here each entry gathers all rows of one CDR3 protein and keeps the most common genes and DNA. The V and J calls and clone size come from TCRdb's table, not from the authors' own analysis. The sample contains around 800,000 distinct CDR3 sequences, roughly 40% of them found a single time. The ten largest make up 8.9% of the sample.

Graves' hyperthyroidism was defined as stable when no progression to ophthalmopathy occurred over 18 months of follow-up. Hyperthyroidism patients were aged 18 to 65 years and newly diagnosed, with disease duration of less than 2 months. Any patient with an uncontrolled infection, another autoimmune disease, pregnancy or lactation was excluded. Diagnoses were established on the basis of clinical symptoms, serum thyroxine and TRAb, thyroid ultrasound, and orbital computed tomography. PBMCs were isolated from 7.5 to 10 ml of fresh peripheral blood by Ficoll-Paque density gradient centrifugation. Total RNA was extracted using Trizol reagent, and RNA quality was assessed on an Agilent 2100 Bioanalyzer.

The TCR originated in a man aged 18 to 29 with Graves' hyperthyroidism. This chain is built from TRBV7-9 and TRBJ2-2, with an unclear D gene assignment. Sequencing used blood. This receptor has the CDR3 CASTSGELFF. The DNA reads TGTGCCAGTACCAGCGGGGAGCTGTTTTTT.